This T cell receptor beta chain was observed in a study of metastatic and nonmetastatic thyroid tumors. No treatment of any kind had been given to any patient before thyroid surgery. TCRdb reassembled clones from the PCR reads with MiXCR. The sample gives 35,000 to 45,000 clones, more than 20% of which show up once; around 15% is in the top ten. CDR1 and CDR2 (germline): MRHNA, SNTAGT. J gave up 7 bases and V 4 bases, and 5 bases lay outside the gene matches. CDR3 length equals 14 residues. This clone was counted a few times. The clonotype comes from a female donor with papillary thyroid cancer or a benign thyroid nodule (not recorded which). Some clones in this sample may be carry-over from other donors' samples. Input material: blood. The chain uses TRBV6-4 and TRBJ2-3; 10 positions agree with TRBD2. This CDR3 reads CASSASGSTNTQYF. The CDR3 region has the DNA TGTGCCAGCAGTGCTAGCGGGAGTACAAATACGCAGTATTTT.